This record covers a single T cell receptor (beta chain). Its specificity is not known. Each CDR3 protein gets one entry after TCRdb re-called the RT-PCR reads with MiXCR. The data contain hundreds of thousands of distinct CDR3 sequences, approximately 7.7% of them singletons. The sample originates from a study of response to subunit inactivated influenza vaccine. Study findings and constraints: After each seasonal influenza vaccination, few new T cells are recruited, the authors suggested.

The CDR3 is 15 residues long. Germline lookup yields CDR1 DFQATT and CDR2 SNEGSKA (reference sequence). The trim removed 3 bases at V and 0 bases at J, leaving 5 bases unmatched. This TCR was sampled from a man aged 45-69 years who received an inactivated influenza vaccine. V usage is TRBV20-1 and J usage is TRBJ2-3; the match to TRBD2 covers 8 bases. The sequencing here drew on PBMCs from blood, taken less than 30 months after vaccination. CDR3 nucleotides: TGCAGTGCTAGGGAACTAGCGGCCAGCACAGATACGCAGTATTTT. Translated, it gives CSARELAASTDTQYF.